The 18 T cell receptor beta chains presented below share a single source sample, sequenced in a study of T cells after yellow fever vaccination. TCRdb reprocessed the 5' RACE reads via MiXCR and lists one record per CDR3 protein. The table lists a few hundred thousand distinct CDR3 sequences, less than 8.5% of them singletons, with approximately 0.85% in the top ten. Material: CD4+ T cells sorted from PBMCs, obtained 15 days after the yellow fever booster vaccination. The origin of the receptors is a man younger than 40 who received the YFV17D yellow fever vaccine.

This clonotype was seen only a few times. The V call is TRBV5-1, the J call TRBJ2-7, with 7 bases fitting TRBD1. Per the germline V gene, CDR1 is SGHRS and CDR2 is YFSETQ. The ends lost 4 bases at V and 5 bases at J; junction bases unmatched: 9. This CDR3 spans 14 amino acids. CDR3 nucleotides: TGCGCCAGCAGCCGGTTAACAGGGGTCGACGAGCAGTACTTC. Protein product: CASSRLTGVDEQYF.

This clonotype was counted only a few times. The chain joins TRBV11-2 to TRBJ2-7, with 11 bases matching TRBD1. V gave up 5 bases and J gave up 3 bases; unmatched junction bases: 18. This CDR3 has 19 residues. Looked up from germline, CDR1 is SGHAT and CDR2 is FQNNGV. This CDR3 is CASSLRLRTGGNRGYEQYF. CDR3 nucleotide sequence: TGTGCCAGCAGCCTTCGCTTGCGGACAGGGGGCAACCGAGGCTACGAGCAGTACTTC.

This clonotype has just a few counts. CDR3 loop: CAWSIGITEAFF. The DNA for the CDR3 is TGTGCCTGGAGTATAGGCATCACTGAAGCTTTCTTT. The chain employs TRBV30 and TRBJ1-1; D gene uncertain. The CDR3 is 12 residues long. The V gene's germline CDR1 is GTSNPN and CDR2 SVGIG (reference sequence). The V end was cut by 2 bases, the J end by 4 bases, with 8 bases between.

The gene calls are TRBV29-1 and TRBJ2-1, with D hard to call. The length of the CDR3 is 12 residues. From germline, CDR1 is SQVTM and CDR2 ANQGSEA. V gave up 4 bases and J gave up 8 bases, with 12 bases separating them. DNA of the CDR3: TGCAGCGTTGTGGCAATCGTAGATGAGCAGTTCTTC. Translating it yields CSVVAIVDEQFF.

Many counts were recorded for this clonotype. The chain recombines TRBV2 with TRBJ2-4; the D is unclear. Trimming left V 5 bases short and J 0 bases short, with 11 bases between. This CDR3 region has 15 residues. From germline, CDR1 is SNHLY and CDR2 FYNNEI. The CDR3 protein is CASSLELLAKNIQYF. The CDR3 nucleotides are TGTGCCAGCAGTTTAGAGCTCCTAGCCAAAAACATTCAGTACTTC.

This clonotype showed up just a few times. The CDR3 bases are TGCGCCAGCAGCTTGGCGGCACTGATTAGCTCCTACAATGAGCAGTTCTTC. Translating it yields CASSLAALISSYNEQFF. The chain recombines TRBV5-1 with TRBJ2-1; no clear D gene. The germline V gene has CDR1 SGHRS and CDR2 YFSETQ. V lost 0 bases and J lost 0, with 13 bases in between. The CDR3 covers 17 residues.

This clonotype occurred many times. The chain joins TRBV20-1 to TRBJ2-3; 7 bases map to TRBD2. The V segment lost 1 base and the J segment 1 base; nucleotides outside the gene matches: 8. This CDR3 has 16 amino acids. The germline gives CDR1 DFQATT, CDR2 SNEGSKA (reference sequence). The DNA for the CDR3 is TGCAGTGCTAGAGCATACGGGAGGTTGGGCACAGATACGCAGTATTTT. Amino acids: CSARAYGRLGTDTQYF.

The CDR3: CASSNDRVYGYTF. The CDR3 DNA follows: TGCGCCAGCAGCAATGACAGGGTCTATGGCTACACCTTC. The chain uses TRBV5-1 and TRBJ1-2; 7 positions match TRBD1. The length of the CDR3 is 13 residues. J lost 4 bases, V lost 4 bases, and 4 bases had no gene match. The germline V gene encodes CDR1 SGHRS and CDR2 YFSETQ.

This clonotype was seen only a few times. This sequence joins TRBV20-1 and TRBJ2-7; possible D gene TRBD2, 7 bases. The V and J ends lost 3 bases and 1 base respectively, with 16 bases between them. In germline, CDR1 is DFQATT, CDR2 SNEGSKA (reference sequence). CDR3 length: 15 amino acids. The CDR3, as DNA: TGCAGTGCTAGGAGGGGGGGGGCGCAGTCCTACGAGCAGTACTTC. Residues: CSARRGGAQSYEQYF.

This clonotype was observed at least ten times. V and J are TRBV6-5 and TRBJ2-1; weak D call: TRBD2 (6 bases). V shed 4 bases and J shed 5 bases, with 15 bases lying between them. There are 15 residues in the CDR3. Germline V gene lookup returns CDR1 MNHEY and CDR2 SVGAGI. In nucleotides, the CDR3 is TGTGCCAGCAGTTTAAGTACGGGACTTCACAATGAGCAGTTCTTC. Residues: CASSLSTGLHNEQFF.

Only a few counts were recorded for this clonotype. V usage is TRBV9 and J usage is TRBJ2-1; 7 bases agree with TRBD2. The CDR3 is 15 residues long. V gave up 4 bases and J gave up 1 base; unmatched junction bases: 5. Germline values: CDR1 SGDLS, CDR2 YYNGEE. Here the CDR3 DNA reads TGTGCCAGCAGCCCGGGGCGGGAGTCCTACAATGAGCAGTTCTTC. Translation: CASSPGRESYNEQFF.

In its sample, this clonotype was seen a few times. This chain's CDR3 is CASTPTGRAADTQYF. CDR3 DNA sequence: TGTGCCAGTACCCCCACCGGGAGGGCCGCGGATACGCAGTATTTT. The chain combines TRBV19 with TRBJ2-3; 8 nucleotides agree with TRBD2. The CDR3 sequence is 15 residues long. Looked up from germline, CDR1 is LNHDA and CDR2 is SQIVND (reference sequence). The trim removed 7 bases at V and 6 bases at J, leaving 12 bases unmatched. The full variable domain, in which reference TRBV19 and TRBJ2-3 provide the parts outside the CDR3, is DGGITQSPKYLFRKEGQNVTLSCEQNLNHDAMYWYRQDPGQGLRLIYYSQIVNDFQKGDIAEGYSVSREKKESFPLTVTSAQKNPTAFYLCASTPTGRAADTQYFGPGTRLTVL.

CDR3 residues: CASRSGSDTQYF. The DNA of the CDR3 is TGTGCCAGCAGGAGCGGATCAGATACGCAGTATTTT. The genes are TRBV9 and TRBJ2-3, with a weak D call TRBD2 (5 bases). From germline, CDR1 is SGDLS and CDR2 YYNGEE. The V end was cut by 5 bases, the J end by 4 bases, with 8 bases between. The CDR3 has 12 residues.

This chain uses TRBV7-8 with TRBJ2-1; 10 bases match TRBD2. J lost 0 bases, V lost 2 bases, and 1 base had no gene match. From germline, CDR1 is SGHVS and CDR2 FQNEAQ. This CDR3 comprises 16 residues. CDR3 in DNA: TGTGCCAGCAGCTTAAGACTAGCGGGCTCCTACAATGAGCAGTTCTTC. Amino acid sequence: CASSLRLAGSYNEQFF.

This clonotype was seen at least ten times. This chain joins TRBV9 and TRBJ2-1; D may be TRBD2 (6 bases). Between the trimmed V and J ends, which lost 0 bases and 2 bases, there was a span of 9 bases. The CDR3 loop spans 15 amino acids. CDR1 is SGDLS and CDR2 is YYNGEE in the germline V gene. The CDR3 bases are TGTGCCAGCAGCGTAGGGGGAGGCCCCTACAATGAGCAGTTCTTC. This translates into CASSVGGGPYNEQFF.

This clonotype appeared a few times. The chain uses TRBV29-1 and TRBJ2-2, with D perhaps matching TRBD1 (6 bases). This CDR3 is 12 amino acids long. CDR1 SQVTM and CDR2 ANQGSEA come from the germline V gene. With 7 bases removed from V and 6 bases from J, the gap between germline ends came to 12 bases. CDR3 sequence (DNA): TGCAGCGCAGAACAGGGCGCCGGGGAGCTGTTTTTT. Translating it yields CSAEQGAGELFF.

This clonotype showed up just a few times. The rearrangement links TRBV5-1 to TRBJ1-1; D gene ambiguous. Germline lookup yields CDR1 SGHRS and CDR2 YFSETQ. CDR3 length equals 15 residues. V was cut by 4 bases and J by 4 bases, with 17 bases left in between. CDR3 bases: TGCGCCAGCAGCCGGAGCGGGATCGAGGGCACTGAAGCTTTCTTT. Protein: CASSRSGIEGTEAFF.

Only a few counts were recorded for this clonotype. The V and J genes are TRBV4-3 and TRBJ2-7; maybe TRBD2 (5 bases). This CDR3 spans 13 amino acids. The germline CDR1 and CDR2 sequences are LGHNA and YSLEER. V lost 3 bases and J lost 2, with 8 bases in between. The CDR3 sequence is CASSQRVTYEQYF. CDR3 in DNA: TGCGCCAGCAGCCAGCGGGTCACCTACGAGCAGTACTTC.